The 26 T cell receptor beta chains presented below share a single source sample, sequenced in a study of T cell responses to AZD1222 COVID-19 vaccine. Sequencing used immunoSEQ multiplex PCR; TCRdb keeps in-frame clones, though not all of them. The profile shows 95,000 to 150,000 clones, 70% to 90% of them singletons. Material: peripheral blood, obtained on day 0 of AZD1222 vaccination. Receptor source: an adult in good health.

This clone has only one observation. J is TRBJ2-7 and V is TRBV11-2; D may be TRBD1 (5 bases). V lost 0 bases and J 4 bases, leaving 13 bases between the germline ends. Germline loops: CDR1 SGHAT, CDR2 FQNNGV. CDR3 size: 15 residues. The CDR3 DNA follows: TGTGCCAGCAGCTTAGATCCAGGGATAATTTACGAGCAGTACTTC. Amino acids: CASSLDPGIIYEQYF.

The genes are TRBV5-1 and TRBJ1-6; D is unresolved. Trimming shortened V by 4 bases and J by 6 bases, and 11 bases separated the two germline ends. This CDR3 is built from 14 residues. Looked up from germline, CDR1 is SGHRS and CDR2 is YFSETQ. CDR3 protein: CASSVTTGNSPLHF. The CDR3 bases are TGCGCCAGCAGCGTCACAACGGGTAATTCACCCCTCCACTTT.

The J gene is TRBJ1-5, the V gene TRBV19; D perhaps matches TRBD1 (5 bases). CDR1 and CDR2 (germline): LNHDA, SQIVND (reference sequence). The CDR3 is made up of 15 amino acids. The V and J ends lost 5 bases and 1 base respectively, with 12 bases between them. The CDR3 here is CASSPKGDSNQPQHF. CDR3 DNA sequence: TGTGCCAGTAGTCCAAAAGGGGACAGCAATCAGCCCCAGCATTTT.

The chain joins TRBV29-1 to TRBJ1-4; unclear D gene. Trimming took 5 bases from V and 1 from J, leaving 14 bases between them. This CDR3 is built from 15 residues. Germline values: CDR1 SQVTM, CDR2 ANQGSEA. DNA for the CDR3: TGCAGCGTTCAGCCAGGACGGGGAACTAATGAAAAACTGTTTTTT. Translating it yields CSVQPGRGTNEKLFF.

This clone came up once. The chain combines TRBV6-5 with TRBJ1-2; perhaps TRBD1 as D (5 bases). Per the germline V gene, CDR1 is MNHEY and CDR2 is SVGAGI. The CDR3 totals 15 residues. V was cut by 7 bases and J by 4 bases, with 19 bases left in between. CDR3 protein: CASTKAGTSPYGYTF. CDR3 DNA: TGTGCCAGCACCAAGGCGGGGACTTCCCCCTATGGCTACACCTTC.

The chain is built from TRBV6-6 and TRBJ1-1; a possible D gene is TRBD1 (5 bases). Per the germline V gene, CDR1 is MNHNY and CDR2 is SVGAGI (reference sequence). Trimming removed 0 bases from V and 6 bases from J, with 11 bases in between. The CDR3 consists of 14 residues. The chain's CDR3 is CASSYSGGKAEAFF. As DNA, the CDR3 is TGTGCCAGCAGTTACTCCGGGGGGAAGGCTGAAGCTTTCTTT.

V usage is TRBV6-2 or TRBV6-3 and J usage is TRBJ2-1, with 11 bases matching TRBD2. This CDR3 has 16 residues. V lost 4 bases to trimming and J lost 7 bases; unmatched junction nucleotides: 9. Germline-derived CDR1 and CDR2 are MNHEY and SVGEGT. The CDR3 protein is CASSSLRLAGLNEQFF. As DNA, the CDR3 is TGTGCCAGCAGTTCCCTCAGACTAGCGGGGCTAAATGAGCAGTTCTTC.

The CDR3 nucleotides read TGTGCCAGCAGCCCCTCCGCTGGGAACACTGAAGCTTTCTTT. It is translated as CASSPSAGNTEAFF. V usage is TRBV6-5 and J usage is TRBJ1-1; the D is unclear. The CDR3 sequence is 14 residues long. Trimming stripped 6 bases from V and 1 base from J, with 12 bases between. The germline V gene has CDR1 MNHEY and CDR2 SVGAGI.

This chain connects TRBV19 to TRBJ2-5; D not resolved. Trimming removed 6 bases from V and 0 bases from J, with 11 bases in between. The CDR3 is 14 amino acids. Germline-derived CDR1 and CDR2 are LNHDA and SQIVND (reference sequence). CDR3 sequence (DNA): TGTGCCAGTAGATTAGAACATAACCAAGAGACCCAGTACTTC. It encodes CASRLEHNQETQYF. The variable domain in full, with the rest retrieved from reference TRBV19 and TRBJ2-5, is DGGITQSPKYLFRKEGQNVTLSCEQNLNHDAMYWYRQDPGQGLRLIYYSQIVNDFQKGDIAEGYSVSREKKESFPLTVTSAQKNPTAFYLCASRLEHNQETQYFGPGTRLLVL.

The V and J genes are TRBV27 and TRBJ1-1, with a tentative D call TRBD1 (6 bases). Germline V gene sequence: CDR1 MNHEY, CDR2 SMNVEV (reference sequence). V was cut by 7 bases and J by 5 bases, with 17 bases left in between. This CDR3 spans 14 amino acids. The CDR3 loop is CASNDVQGWTEAFF. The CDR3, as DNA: TGTGCCAGCAACGACGTCCAGGGGTGGACTGAAGCTTTCTTT.

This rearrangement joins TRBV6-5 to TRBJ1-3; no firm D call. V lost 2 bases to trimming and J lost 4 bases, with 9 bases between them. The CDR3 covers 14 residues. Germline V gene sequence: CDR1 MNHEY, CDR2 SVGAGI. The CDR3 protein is CASSYRTSGNTIYF. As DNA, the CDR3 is TGTGCCAGCAGTTACCGAACTTCGGGAAACACCATATATTTT.

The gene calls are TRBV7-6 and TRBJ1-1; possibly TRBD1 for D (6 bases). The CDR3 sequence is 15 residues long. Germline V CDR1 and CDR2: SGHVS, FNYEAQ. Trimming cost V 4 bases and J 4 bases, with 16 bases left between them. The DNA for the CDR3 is TGTGCCAGCAGCTCATCGACAGGCCTGGGCACTGAAGCTTTCTTT. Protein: CASSSSTGLGTEAFF. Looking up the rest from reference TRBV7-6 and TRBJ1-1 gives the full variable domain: GAGVSQSPRYKVTKRGQDVALRCDPISGHVSLYWYRQALGQGPEFLTYFNYEAQQDKSGLPNDRFSAERPEGSISTLTIQRTEQRDSAMYRCASSSSTGLGTEAFFGQGTRLTVV.

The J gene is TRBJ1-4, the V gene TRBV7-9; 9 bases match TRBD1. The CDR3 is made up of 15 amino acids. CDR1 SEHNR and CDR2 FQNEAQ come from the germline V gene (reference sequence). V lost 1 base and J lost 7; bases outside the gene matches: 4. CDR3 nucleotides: TGTGCCAGCAGCTTAGTTGGGACAGGGATTGAAAAACTGTTTTTT. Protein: CASSLVGTGIEKLFF.

The CDR3 is CASSPPAFSYEQYF. In DNA form, the CDR3 reads TGTGCCAGCAGCCCCCCGGCCTTTTCCTACGAGCAGTACTTC. This sequence joins TRBV7-2 and TRBJ2-7; no firm D call. The CDR3 consists of 14 residues. Germline V lookup: CDR1 SGHTA, CDR2 FQGNSA. The V end was cut by 5 bases, the J end by 1 base, with 12 bases between.

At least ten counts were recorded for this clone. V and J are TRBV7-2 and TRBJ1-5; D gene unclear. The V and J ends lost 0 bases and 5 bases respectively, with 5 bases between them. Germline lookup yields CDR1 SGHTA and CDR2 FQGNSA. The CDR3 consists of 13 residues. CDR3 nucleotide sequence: TGTGCCAGCAGCTTAGCCCCGGATCAGCCCCAGCATTTT. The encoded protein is CASSLAPDQPQHF.

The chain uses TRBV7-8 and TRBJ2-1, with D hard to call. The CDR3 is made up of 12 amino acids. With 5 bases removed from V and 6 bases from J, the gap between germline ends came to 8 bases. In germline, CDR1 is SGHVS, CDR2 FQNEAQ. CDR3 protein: CASSLPRNEQFF. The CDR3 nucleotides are TGTGCCAGCAGCCTGCCTCGCAATGAGCAGTTCTTC.

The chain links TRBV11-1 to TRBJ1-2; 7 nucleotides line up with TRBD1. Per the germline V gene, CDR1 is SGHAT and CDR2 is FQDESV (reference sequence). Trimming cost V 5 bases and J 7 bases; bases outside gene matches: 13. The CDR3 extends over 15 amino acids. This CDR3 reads CASSQHKTGTGGYTF. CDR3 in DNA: TGTGCCAGCAGCCAACACAAGACAGGGACCGGTGGCTACACCTTC.

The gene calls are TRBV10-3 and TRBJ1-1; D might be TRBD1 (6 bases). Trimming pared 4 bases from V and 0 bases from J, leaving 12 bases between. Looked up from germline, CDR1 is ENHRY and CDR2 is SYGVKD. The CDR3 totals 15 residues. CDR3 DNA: TGTGCCATCAGTGCCTCCGGACAGTTGAACACTGAAGCTTTCTTT. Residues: CAISASGQLNTEAFF.

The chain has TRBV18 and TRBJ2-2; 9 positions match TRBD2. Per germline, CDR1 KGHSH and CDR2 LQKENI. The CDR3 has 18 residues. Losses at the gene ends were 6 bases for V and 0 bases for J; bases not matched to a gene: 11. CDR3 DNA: TGTGCCAGCTCTGGAGCGGGGGGCTCATTATCGAACACCGGGGAGCTGTTTTTT. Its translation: CASSGAGGSLSNTGELFF.

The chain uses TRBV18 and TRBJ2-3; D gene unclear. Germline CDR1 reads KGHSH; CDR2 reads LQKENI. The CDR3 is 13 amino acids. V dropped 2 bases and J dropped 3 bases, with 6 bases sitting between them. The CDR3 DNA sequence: TGTGCCAGCTCACCAAGTGGGACAGATACGCAGTATTTT. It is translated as CASSPSGTDTQYF.

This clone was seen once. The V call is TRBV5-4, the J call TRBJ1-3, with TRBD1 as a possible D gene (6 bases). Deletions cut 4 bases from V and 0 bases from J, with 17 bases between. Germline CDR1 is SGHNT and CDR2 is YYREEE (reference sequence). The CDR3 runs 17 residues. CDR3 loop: CASSGVGQGISGNTIYF. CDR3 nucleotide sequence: TGTGCCAGCAGCGGGGTGGGCCAGGGGATCTCTGGAAACACCATATATTTT.

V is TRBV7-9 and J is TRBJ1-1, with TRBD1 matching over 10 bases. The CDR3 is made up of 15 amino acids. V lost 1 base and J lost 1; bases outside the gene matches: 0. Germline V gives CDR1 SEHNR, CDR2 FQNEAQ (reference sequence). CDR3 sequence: CASSLGDRGNTEAFF. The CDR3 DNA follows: TGTGCCAGCAGCTTAGGGGACAGGGGGAACACTGAAGCTTTCTTT.

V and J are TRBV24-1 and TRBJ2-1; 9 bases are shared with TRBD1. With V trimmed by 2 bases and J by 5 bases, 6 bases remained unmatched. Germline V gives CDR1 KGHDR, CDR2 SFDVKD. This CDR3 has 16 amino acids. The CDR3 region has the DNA TGTGCCACCAGTGATTGGGGACAGGGCCGGGACAATGAGCAGTTCTTC. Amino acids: CATSDWGQGRDNEQFF.

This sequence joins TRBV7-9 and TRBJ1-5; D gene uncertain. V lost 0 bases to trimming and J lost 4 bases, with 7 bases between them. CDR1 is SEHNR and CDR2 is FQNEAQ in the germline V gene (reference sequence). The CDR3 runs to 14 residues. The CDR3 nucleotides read TGTGCCAGCAGCTTAGCGGAGGTTAATCAGCCCCAGCATTTT. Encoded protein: CASSLAEVNQPQHF.

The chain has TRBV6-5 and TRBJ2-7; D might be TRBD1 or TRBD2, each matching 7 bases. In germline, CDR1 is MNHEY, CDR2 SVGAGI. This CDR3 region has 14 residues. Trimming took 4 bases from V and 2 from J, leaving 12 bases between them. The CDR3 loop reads CASSSQGGAYEQYF. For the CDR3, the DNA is TGTGCCAGCAGTTCTCAGGGGGGGGCCTACGAGCAGTACTTC.

The CDR3 region has the DNA TGTGCCAGCTCGCACGGGACTAGCGGGGGGTATGAGCAGTTCTTC. Protein: CASSHGTSGGYEQFF. V and J are TRBV18 and TRBJ2-1; 15 nucleotides match TRBD2. Trimming cost V 6 bases and J 8 bases; bases outside gene matches: 5. The CDR3 extends over 15 amino acids. Germline CDR1 is KGHSH and CDR2 is LQKENI.